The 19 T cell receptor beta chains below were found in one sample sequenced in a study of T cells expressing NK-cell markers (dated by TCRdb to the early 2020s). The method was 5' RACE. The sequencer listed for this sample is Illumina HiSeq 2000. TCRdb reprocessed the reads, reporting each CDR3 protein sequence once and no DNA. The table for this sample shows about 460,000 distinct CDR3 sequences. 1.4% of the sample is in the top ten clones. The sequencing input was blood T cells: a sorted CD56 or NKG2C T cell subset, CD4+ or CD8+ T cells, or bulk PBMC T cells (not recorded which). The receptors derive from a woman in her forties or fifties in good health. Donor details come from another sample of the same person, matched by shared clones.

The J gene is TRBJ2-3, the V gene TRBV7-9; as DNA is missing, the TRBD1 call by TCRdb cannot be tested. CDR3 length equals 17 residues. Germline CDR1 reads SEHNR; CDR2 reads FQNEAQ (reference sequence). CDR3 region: CASRPNNGTGYTDTQYF.

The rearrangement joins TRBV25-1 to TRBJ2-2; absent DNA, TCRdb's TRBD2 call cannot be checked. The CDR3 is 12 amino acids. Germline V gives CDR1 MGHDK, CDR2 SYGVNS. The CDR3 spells CASSRDYGELFF.

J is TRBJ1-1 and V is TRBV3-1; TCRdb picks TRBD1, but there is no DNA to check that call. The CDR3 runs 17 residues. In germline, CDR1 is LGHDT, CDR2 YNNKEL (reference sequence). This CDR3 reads CASSHRDSGTTNTEAFF.

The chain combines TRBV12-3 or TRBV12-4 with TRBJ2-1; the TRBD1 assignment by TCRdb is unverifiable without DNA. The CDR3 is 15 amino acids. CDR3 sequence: CASSSDRGAYNEQFF.

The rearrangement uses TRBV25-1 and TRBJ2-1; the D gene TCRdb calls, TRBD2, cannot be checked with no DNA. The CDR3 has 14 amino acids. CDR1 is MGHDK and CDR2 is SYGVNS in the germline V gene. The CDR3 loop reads CASQLGLADNEQFF.

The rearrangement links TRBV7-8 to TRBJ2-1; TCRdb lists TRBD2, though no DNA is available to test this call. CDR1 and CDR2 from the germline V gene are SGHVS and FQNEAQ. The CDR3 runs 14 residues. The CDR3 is CASSFLSSHNEQFF. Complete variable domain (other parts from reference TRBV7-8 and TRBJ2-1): GAGVSQSPRYKVAKRGQDVALRCDPISGHVSLFWYQQALGQGPEFLTYFQNEAQLDKSGLPSDRFFAERPEGSVSTLKIQRTQQEDSAVYLCASSFLSSHNEQFFGPGTRLTVL.

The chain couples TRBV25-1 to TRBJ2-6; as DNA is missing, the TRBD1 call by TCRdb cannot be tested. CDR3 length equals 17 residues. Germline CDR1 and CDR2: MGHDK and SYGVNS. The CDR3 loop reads CASSESTRGIGANVLTF.

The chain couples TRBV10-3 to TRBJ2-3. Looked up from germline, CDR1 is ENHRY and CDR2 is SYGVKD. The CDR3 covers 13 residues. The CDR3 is CAIRTTAQGTQYF.

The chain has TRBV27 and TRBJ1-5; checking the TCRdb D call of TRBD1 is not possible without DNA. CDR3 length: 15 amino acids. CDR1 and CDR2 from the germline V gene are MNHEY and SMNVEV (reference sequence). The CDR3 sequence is CASSSPGRSNQPQHF.

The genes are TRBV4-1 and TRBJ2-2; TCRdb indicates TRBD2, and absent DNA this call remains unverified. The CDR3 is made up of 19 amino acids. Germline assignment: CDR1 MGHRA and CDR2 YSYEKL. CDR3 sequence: CASSQEKEAGEFNIGELFF.

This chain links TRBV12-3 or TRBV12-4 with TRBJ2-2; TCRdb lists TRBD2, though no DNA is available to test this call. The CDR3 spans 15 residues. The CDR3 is CASRSTSGDTGELFF.

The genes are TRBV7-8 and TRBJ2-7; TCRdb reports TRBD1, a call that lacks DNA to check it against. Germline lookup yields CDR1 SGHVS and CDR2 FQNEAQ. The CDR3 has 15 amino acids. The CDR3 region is CASSLNRWGSYEQYF.

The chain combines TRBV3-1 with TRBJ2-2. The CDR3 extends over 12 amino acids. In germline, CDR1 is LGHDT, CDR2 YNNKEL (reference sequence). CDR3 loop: CASSRELGELFF.

CDR3 region: CSVSLSTDTQYF. This sequence joins TRBV29-1 and TRBJ2-3. The V gene's germline CDR1 is SQVTM and CDR2 ANQGSEA. The CDR3 loop spans 12 amino acids.

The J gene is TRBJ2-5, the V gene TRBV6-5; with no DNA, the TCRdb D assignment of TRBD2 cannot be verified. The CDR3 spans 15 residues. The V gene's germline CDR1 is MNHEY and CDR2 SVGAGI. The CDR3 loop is CASSYSKAAGETQYF.

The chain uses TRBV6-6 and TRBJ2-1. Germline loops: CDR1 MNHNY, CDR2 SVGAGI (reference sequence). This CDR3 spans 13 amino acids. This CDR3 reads CASSGNTHNEQFF.

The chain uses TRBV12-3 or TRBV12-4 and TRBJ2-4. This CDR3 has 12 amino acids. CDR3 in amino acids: CASSLAFGIQYF.

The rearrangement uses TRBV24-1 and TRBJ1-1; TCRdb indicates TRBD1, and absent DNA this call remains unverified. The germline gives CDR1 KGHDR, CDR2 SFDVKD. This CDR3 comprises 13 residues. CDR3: CATSVGAGTEAFF.

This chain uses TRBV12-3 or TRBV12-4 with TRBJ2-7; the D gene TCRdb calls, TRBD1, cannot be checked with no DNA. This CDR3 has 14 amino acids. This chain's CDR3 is CASSLIGQRNEQYF.